One and the same sample provided the 30 T cell receptor beta chains below, sequenced in a study of T cell responses to AZD1222 COVID-19 vaccine. Profiling relied on immunoSEQ multiplex PCR, and the TCRdb table lists in-frame clones only, not all of them. This sample has about 92,000 clones, with approximately 90% found just once. The specimen comprised peripheral blood, sampled on day 0 of AZD1222 vaccination. Every receptor here comes from an adult in good health.

This clone has just one count. The V call is TRBV5-4, the J call TRBJ1-1; unclear D gene. Germline V gives CDR1 SGHNT, CDR2 YYREEE (reference sequence). The CDR3 contains 17 residues. Trimming left V 1 base short and J 5 bases short, with 21 bases between. This chain's CDR3 is CASSLIDGGPGGTEAFF. CDR3 DNA sequence: TGTGCCAGCAGCTTGATTGATGGTGGACCGGGAGGTACTGAAGCTTTCTTT.

The chain employs TRBV6-5 and TRBJ1-3; no definite D call. Deletions cut 7 bases from V and 0 bases from J, with 7 bases between. The CDR3 length is 13 residues. CDR1 and CDR2 (germline): MNHEY, SVGAGI. CDR3 bases: TGTGCCAGCATCAGTCGCTCTGGAAACACCATATATTTT. This codes for CASISRSGNTIYF.

This chain joins TRBV2 and TRBJ2-1; 8 bases are a match to TRBD2. CDR3 size: 15 residues. With V trimmed by 6 bases and J by 0 bases, 4 bases remained unmatched. Per germline, CDR1 SNHLY and CDR2 FYNNEI. The CDR3 spells CASRTGTSSYNEQFF. CDR3 coding DNA: TGTGCCAGCAGAACAGGGACTAGCTCCTACAATGAGCAGTTCTTC.

This rearrangement joins TRBV7-9 to TRBJ1-6; perhaps TRBD1 as D (5 bases). Trimming took off 5 bases at V and 11 bases at J, with 25 bases between the two ends. This CDR3 contains 17 residues. Germline CDR1 SEHNR, CDR2 FQNEAQ (reference sequence). DNA of the CDR3: TGTGCCAGCAGCCCCGCGCAGGGCCCGGTTAGAGGACCACCCCTCCACTTT. This gives the protein CASSPAQGPVRGPPLHF.

The chain uses TRBV7-6 and TRBJ2-7; 8 bases align to TRBD2. V shed 6 bases, J shed 0 bases, and the junction held 1 base outside the gene matches. This CDR3 is built from 13 residues. Germline V gives CDR1 SGHVS, CDR2 FNYEAQ. DNA of the CDR3: TGTGCCAGCAGGGCGGGGGGCTCCTACGAGCAGTACTTC. Protein sequence: CASRAGGSYEQYF.

This clone has just one count. V usage is TRBV19 and J usage is TRBJ1-1; unclear D gene. The V and J ends lost 7 bases and 11 bases respectively, with 23 bases between them. This CDR3 is 14 amino acids long. In germline, CDR1 is LNHDA, CDR2 SQIVND (reference sequence). The CDR3 DNA reads TGTGCCAGTACCCAACAATCGGACGGAAGGAAGGCTTTCTTT. This sequence encodes CASTQQSDGRKAFF. Using reference TRBV19 and TRBJ1-1 for the parts outside the CDR3, the full variable domain is DGGITQSPKYLFRKEGQNVTLSCEQNLNHDAMYWYRQDPGQGLRLIYYSQIVNDFQKGDIAEGYSVSREKKESFPLTVTSAQKNPTAFYLCASTQQSDGRKAFFGQGTRLTVV.

The chain recombines TRBV7-9 with TRBJ1-2, with D possibly TRBD1 on 6 matching bases. V was clipped by 3 bases and J by 3 bases, with 17 bases between them. The V gene's germline CDR1 is SEHNR and CDR2 FQNEAQ (reference sequence). The CDR3 contains 16 residues. For the CDR3, the DNA is TGTGCCAGCAGCTTCGAAATTACAGGGCTCTACTATGGCTACACCTTC. Its translation is CASSFEITGLYYGYTF.

The genes are TRBV4-1 and TRBJ1-5; D remains unclear. CDR1 MGHRA and CDR2 YSYEKL come from the germline V gene. This CDR3 has 14 amino acids. With 2 bases removed from V and 2 bases from J, the gap between germline ends came to 7 bases. In nucleotides, the CDR3 is TGCGCCAGCAGCCAATACAAGGGCAATCAGCCCCAGCATTTT. Protein: CASSQYKGNQPQHF.

The DNA of the CDR3 is TGCGCCAGCAGCCAAGATCGGGCCGCCGTCTACTATGGCTACACCTTC. It is translated as CASSQDRAAVYYGYTF. The J gene is TRBJ1-2, the V gene TRBV4-3, with D unclear. CDR1 and CDR2 (germline): LGHNA, YSLEER. This CDR3 has 16 residues. V was clipped by 0 bases and J by 3 bases, with 14 bases between them.

V and J are TRBV19 and TRBJ2-1; 9 positions match TRBD2. This CDR3 is 14 amino acids long. Germline V gene sequence: CDR1 LNHDA, CDR2 SQIVND (reference sequence). The trim removed 6 bases at V and 5 bases at J, leaving 5 bases unmatched. CDR3 region: CASRETSGNNEQFF. The CDR3 bases are TGTGCCAGTAGGGAGACTAGCGGTAACAATGAGCAGTTCTTC.

The chain recombines TRBV9 with TRBJ1-2; no clear D. This CDR3 spans 12 amino acids. Trimming took 3 bases from V and 8 from J, leaving 11 bases between them. Germline CDR1 SGDLS, CDR2 YYNGEE. Written as DNA, the CDR3 is TGTGCCAGCAGCGCTAGGGATTACGGCTACACCTTC. Translated, it gives CASSARDYGYTF.

The J gene is TRBJ1-5, the V gene TRBV29-1, with D maybe TRBD1 (6 bases). The CDR3 totals 16 residues. Germline V gives CDR1 SQVTM, CDR2 ANQGSEA. V was trimmed by 7 bases and J by 1 base, leaving 20 bases between them. CDR3 in amino acids: CSAVTGSGVSNQPQHF. CDR3 nucleotide sequence: TGCAGCGCCGTTACAGGGTCTGGCGTCAGCAATCAGCCCCAGCATTTT.

The CDR3 DNA reads TGTGCCAGCGGCGAAGGGGGGGGCACGAACACTGAAGCTTTCTTT. Amino acid sequence: CASGEGGGTNTEAFF. This chain joins TRBV9 and TRBJ1-1; a weak D match, TRBD1 (6 bases). The CDR3 is 15 amino acids. From germline, CDR1 is SGDLS and CDR2 YYNGEE. The V end lost 7 bases, the J end lost 1 base, and 17 bases lay between the germline ends.

This chain joins TRBV6-1 and TRBJ2-6; 9 bases agree with TRBD1. V dropped 4 bases and J dropped 0; count of bases not matched to a gene: 7. Germline V gene lookup returns CDR1 MNHNS and CDR2 SASEGT. The CDR3 sequence is 18 residues long. DNA of the CDR3: TGTGCCAGCAGTGCCGAGAGGGGACAGGGCTCTGGGGCCAACGTCCTGACTTTC. Translated, it gives CASSAERGQGSGANVLTF.

The chain recombines TRBV2 with TRBJ2-2, with D tentatively TRBD2 (5 bases). This CDR3 has 14 amino acids. CDR1 SNHLY and CDR2 FYNNEI come from the germline V gene. The V gene lost 6 bases and the J gene lost 5 bases, with 13 bases spanning the gap. The CDR3 reads CASRPNSETGELFF. DNA for the CDR3: TGTGCCAGCAGACCTAATAGCGAGACCGGGGAGCTGTTTTTT.

The chain couples TRBV18 to TRBJ1-1; TRBD1 is a possible D gene (6 bases). Germline-derived CDR1 and CDR2 are KGHSH and LQKENI. V was cut by 1 base and J by 1 base, with 13 bases left in between. There are 16 residues in the CDR3. The CDR3 loop reads CASSPLSSGANTEAFF. The CDR3 DNA reads as TGTGCCAGCTCACCACTATCATCGGGGGCGAACACTGAAGCTTTCTTT.

V and J are TRBV18 and TRBJ1-2; TRBD1 matches 10 bases. Looked up from germline, CDR1 is KGHSH and CDR2 is LQKENI. The CDR3 has 14 amino acids. The ends lost 6 bases at V and 8 bases at J; junction bases unmatched: 9. The chain's CDR3 is CASSPGQGTGGYTF. CDR3 nucleotides: TGTGCCAGCTCTCCGGGACAGGGGACGGGAGGCTACACCTTC.

This chain uses TRBV19 with TRBJ2-3, with D hard to call. The germline gives CDR1 LNHDA, CDR2 SQIVND (reference sequence). CDR3 size: 16 residues. V lost 5 bases, J lost 5 bases, and 20 bases lay in between. CDR3 DNA sequence: TGTGCCAGTAGTTTGGCCGGGCCCGGGCTTGGAGATACGCAGTATTTT. It specifies CASSLAGPGLGDTQYF. The whole variable domain, filled in from reference TRBV19 and TRBJ2-3, reads DGGITQSPKYLFRKEGQNVTLSCEQNLNHDAMYWYRQDPGQGLRLIYYSQIVNDFQKGDIAEGYSVSREKKESFPLTVTSAQKNPTAFYLCASSLAGPGLGDTQYFGPGTRLTVL.

The chain couples TRBV7-9 to TRBJ2-3; 10 bases line up with TRBD2. The CDR3 spans 13 residues. Germline lookup yields CDR1 SEHNR and CDR2 FQNEAQ (reference sequence). Trimming cost V 2 bases and J 10 bases; bases outside gene matches: 3. The CDR3 here is CASSLSGGVPQYF. DNA for the CDR3: TGTGCCAGCAGCTTAAGCGGGGGGGTCCCGCAGTATTTT.

The chain is built from TRBV3-1 (or the pseudogene TRBV3-2) and TRBJ2-5; 8 bases line up with TRBD1. Looked up from germline, CDR1 is LGHDT and CDR2 is YNNKEL (reference sequence). CDR3 size: 13 residues. The V and J ends lost 4 bases and 4 bases, in that order; junction bases with no gene match: 2. Written as DNA, the CDR3 is TGTGCCAGCAGCCTGCAGGGGGCAGAGACCCAGTACTTC. Residues: CASSLQGAETQYF.

The chain combines TRBV10-3 with TRBJ1-2, with 11 bases identical to TRBD1. There are 13 residues in the CDR3. CDR1 and CDR2 from the germline V gene are ENHRY and SYGVKD. The CDR3: CANSGQGDYGYTF. CDR3 DNA sequence: TGTGCGAACTCGGGACAGGGGGACTATGGCTACACCTTC.

This clone has more than one count but fewer than ten. The chain uses TRBV10-3 and TRBJ1-4; 7 positions match TRBD1. The CDR3 is made up of 13 amino acids. Germline-derived CDR1 and CDR2 are ENHRY and SYGVKD. V shed 3 bases and J 7 bases; nucleotides not matched to a gene: 2. The CDR3 loop is CAISEQGSEKLFF. Here the CDR3 DNA reads TGTGCCATCAGTGAACAGGGGAGTGAAAAACTGTTTTTT.

The V and J genes are TRBV29-1 and TRBJ2-2; TRBD1 matches 9 bases. V lost 4 bases to trimming and J lost 5 bases; unmatched junction nucleotides: 8. The CDR3 sequence is 15 residues long. Germline values: CDR1 SQVTM, CDR2 ANQGSEA. DNA for the CDR3: TGCAGCGTTGTCGGGACAGGGAGGGGGACCGGGGAGCTGTTTTTT. Protein: CSVVGTGRGTGELFF.

This chain links TRBV7-2 with TRBJ1-5, with no clear D. The CDR3 has 15 amino acids. Germline CDR1 and CDR2: SGHTA and FQGNSA. Trimming stripped 5 bases from V and 6 bases from J, with 17 bases between. DNA of the CDR3: TGTGCCAGCAGCGAACAAGGTCGGGGTAGTCAGCCCCAGCATTTT. It yields the protein CASSEQGRGSQPQHF.

The chain links TRBV5-1 to TRBJ1-6; possible D gene TRBD1, 5 bases. Germline values: CDR1 SGHRS, CDR2 YFSETQ. The CDR3 length is 14 residues. V was trimmed by 3 bases and J by 9 bases, leaving 13 bases between them. The CDR3 loop is CASSSGQGRSPLHF. Written as DNA, the CDR3 is TGCGCCAGCAGCTCGGGGCAGGGTCGTTCACCCCTCCACTTT.

CDR3 in DNA: TGTGCCAGCAGTTACGGGATGAGCAATCAGCCCCAGCATTTT. This encodes CASSYGMSNQPQHF. The V and J genes are TRBV6-2 or TRBV6-3 and TRBJ1-5; D gene unclear. CDR1 and CDR2 (germline): MNHEY, SVGEGT. The V end lost 2 bases, the J end lost 1 base, and 6 bases lay between the germline ends. The CDR3 runs 14 residues.

The J gene is TRBJ2-1, the V gene TRBV6-5, with D possibly being TRBD1 (6 bases). V was cut by 6 bases and J by 8 bases, with 20 bases left in between. This CDR3 spans 15 amino acids. In germline, CDR1 is MNHEY, CDR2 SVGAGI. CDR3 nucleotides: TGTGCCAGCAGCACTGACAGGTTTGGTCCCTATGAGCAGTTCTTC. This codes for CASSTDRFGPYEQFF.

This chain uses TRBV7-9 with TRBJ1-4, with D possibly matching TRBD1 (6 bases). CDR3 size: 17 residues. Deletions cut 0 bases from V and 3 bases from J, with 14 bases between. Germline V gene lookup returns CDR1 SEHNR and CDR2 FQNEAQ (reference sequence). The CDR3: CASSLAKGGPANEKLFF. The CDR3, as DNA: TGTGCCAGCAGCTTAGCGAAGGGGGGCCCGGCTAATGAAAAACTGTTTTTT.

V is TRBV6-2 or TRBV6-3 and J is TRBJ1-6, with D hard to call. The germline CDR1 and CDR2 sequences are MNHEY and SVGEGT. V was pared by 4 bases and J by 5 bases, with 6 bases between. The CDR3 sequence is 13 residues long. The DNA of the CDR3 is TGTGCCAGCAGTTCCGTAGATAATTCACCCCTCCACTTT. This gives the protein CASSSVDNSPLHF.

The rearrangement joins TRBV14 to TRBJ1-2; the match to TRBD1 covers 8 bases. Trimming at V came to 3 bases and at J to 4 bases, leaving 4 bases not matched to a gene. In germline, CDR1 is SGHDN, CDR2 FVKESK. CDR3 size: 14 residues. CDR3 in DNA: TGTGCCAGCAGCCAGTGGACAGGGCCCTATGGCTACACCTTC. Protein sequence: CASSQWTGPYGYTF. The variable domain in full, with the rest retrieved from reference TRBV14 and TRBJ1-2, is EAGVTQFPSHSVIEKGQTVTLRCDPISGHDNLYWYRRVMGKEIKFLLHFVKESKQDESGMPNNRFLAERTGGTYSTLKVQPAELEDSGVYFCASSQWTGPYGYTFGSGTRLTVV.